This entry lists 30 T cell receptor beta chains sequenced from one sample in a study of T cell responses to AZD1222 COVID-19 vaccine. Sequencing used immunoSEQ multiplex PCR; TCRdb keeps in-frame clones, though not all of them. The table shows about 160,000 clones, with 92% occurring only once. The starting material was peripheral blood, obtained on day 0 of MenACWY control vaccination. The receptors were gathered from an adult in good health.

V usage is TRBV4-3 and J usage is TRBJ2-1; D ambiguous. Germline CDR1 is LGHNA and CDR2 is YSLEER. This CDR3 is built from 16 residues. Trimming left V 0 bases short and J 2 bases short, with 11 bases between. This CDR3 reads CASSQDLDLPYNEQFF. The CDR3 nucleotides are TGCGCCAGCAGCCAAGATTTAGATCTACCCTACAATGAGCAGTTCTTC.

The rearrangement links TRBV6-5 to TRBJ1-4, with D uncertain. Trimming left V 6 bases short and J 7 bases short, with 9 bases between. Germline CDR1 MNHEY, CDR2 SVGAGI. The CDR3 spans 12 residues. This CDR3 is CASSPASEKLFF. The CDR3 nucleotides read TGTGCCAGCAGCCCGGCGAGTGAAAAACTGTTTTTT.

This chain joins TRBV5-1 and TRBJ2-3, with 7 bases that match TRBD2. Trimming cost V 4 bases and J 1 base; bases outside gene matches: 6. The CDR3 covers 15 residues. Germline lookup yields CDR1 SGHRS and CDR2 YFSETQ. The CDR3 region has the DNA TGCGCCAGCAGCCCGCGACTAGCAGGCACAGATACGCAGTATTTT. Encoded protein: CASSPRLAGTDTQYF.

This clone was detected only once. The chain has TRBV29-1 and TRBJ2-1, with TRBD2 matching 10 bases. Trimming cost V 6 bases and J 6 bases; bases outside gene matches: 8. Germline CDR1 reads SQVTM; CDR2 reads ANQGSEA. The length of the CDR3 is 14 residues. The CDR3 DNA reads TGCAGCGTCAGAGCGGGAGGGGATTCCAATGAGCAGTTCTTC. It yields the protein CSVRAGGDSNEQFF.

The CDR3, as DNA: TGTGCCAGTAGTATAGATGTGGCTTACACTGAAGCTTTCTTT. It is translated as CASSIDVAYTEAFF. The rearrangement links TRBV19 to TRBJ1-1; unclear D gene. V lost 0 bases and J lost 3, with 8 bases in between. The CDR3 sequence is 14 residues long. Per the germline V gene, CDR1 is LNHDA and CDR2 is SQIVND (reference sequence). Using reference TRBV19 and TRBJ1-1 for the parts outside the CDR3, the full variable domain is DGGITQSPKYLFRKEGQNVTLSCEQNLNHDAMYWYRQDPGQGLRLIYYSQIVNDFQKGDIAEGYSVSREKKESFPLTVTSAQKNPTAFYLCASSIDVAYTEAFFGQGTRLTVV.

The chain carries TRBV27 and TRBJ1-1, with 11 bases identical to TRBD1. Germline V gene lookup returns CDR1 MNHEY and CDR2 SMNVEV (reference sequence). The CDR3 contains 12 residues. V gave up 8 bases and J gave up 6 bases; unmatched junction bases: 2. The CDR3 DNA reads TGTGCCAGCTGGACAGGGGGCTCTGAAGCTTTCTTT. As protein: CASWTGGSEAFF.

To note about this clone: A read error may account for a junction end that differs from germline. The rearrangement joins TRBV12-3 or TRBV12-4 to TRBJ1-3; tentative D call: TRBD1 (5 bases). The CDR3 has 13 residues. CDR3 sequence (DNA): TGTGCCAGCAGTTTGGCGGCCCCAACCGGGACCTTATTT. The encoded protein is CASSLAAPTGTLF.

This chain joins TRBV27 and TRBJ1-5; weak D call: TRBD1 (5 bases). CDR1 and CDR2 from the germline V gene are MNHEY and SMNVEV (reference sequence). With 2 bases removed from V and 2 bases from J, the gap between germline ends came to 7 bases. This CDR3 region has 14 residues. The CDR3 spells CASSLGGGNQPQHF. For the CDR3, the DNA is TGTGCCAGCAGTTTAGGAGGGGGCAATCAGCCCCAGCATTTT.

The V gene is TRBV2, the J gene TRBJ2-5; D may be TRBD2 (6 bases). The CDR3 has 12 residues. V was trimmed by 8 bases and J by 4 bases, leaving 11 bases between them. CDR1 is SNHLY, CDR2 FYNNEI, per germline. The DNA for the CDR3 is TGTGCCAGCCTATACGGGGGAGAGACCCAGTACTTC. Translated, it gives CASLYGGETQYF.

This chain uses TRBV7-6 with TRBJ2-6; 10 bases fit TRBD2. This CDR3 comprises 19 residues. CDR1 SGHVS and CDR2 FNYEAQ come from the germline V gene. The trim removed 6 bases at V and 3 bases at J, leaving 14 bases unmatched. CDR3 sequence: CASSFGWLAGVIGANVLTF. DNA of the CDR3: TGTGCCAGCAGTTTTGGGTGGCTAGCGGGAGTAATTGGGGCCAACGTCCTGACTTTC.

The CDR3 protein is CASSKDGLSSYNSPLHF. CDR3 DNA: TGTGCCAGCAGCAAGGACGGTCTTAGCTCCTATAATTCACCCCTCCACTTT. The chain joins TRBV11-2 to TRBJ1-6; no clear D gene. CDR3 length equals 17 residues. Between the trimmed V and J ends, which lost 5 bases and 0 bases, there was a span of 14 bases. CDR1 and CDR2 (germline): SGHAT, FQNNGV.

The rearrangement links TRBV9 to TRBJ1-1, with a possible D match to TRBD1 (6 bases). The germline V gene has CDR1 SGDLS and CDR2 YYNGEE. V was clipped by 4 bases and J by 0 bases, with 13 bases between them. The CDR3 is 15 residues long. In DNA form, the CDR3 reads TGTGCCAGCAGCCCGCGGGGGGCATTGAACACTGAAGCTTTCTTT. This codes for CASSPRGALNTEAFF.

J is TRBJ2-2 and V is TRBV19; 7 bases agree with TRBD1. Germline trimming cut 6 bases from V and 6 bases from J; bases unmatched to any gene: 7. Germline CDR1 is LNHDA and CDR2 is SQIVND (reference sequence). The CDR3 is made up of 14 amino acids. DNA for the CDR3: TGTGCCAGTAGGGCCAGGGGGTTACCCGGGGAGCTGTTTTTT. This sequence encodes CASRARGLPGELFF.

As DNA, the CDR3 is TGTGCCAGCACTCTAAAAGGGAGGGGAGGGGATGGTCAGCCCCAGCATTTT. Protein sequence: CASTLKGRGGDGQPQHF. V usage is TRBV2 and J usage is TRBJ1-5; TRBD1 might be the D (5 bases). The CDR3 length is 17 residues. Trimming cost V 7 bases and J 6 bases, with 25 bases left between them. Per the germline V gene, CDR1 is SNHLY and CDR2 is FYNNEI.

This rearrangement joins TRBV5-5 to TRBJ2-7; D might be TRBD2 (6 bases). The V end lost 2 bases, the J end lost 4 bases, and 13 bases lay between the germline ends. This CDR3 region has 14 residues. Germline V gene sequence: CDR1 SGHKS, CDR2 YYEKEE (reference sequence). The CDR3 DNA reads as TGTGCCAGCAGCTTAGGTGCGGGGAGATACGAGCAGTACTTC. Translating it yields CASSLGAGRYEQYF.

The gene calls are TRBV5-4 and TRBJ1-1; D is possibly TRBD1 (5 bases). CDR1 SGHNT and CDR2 YYREEE come from the germline V gene (reference sequence). The V gene lost 3 bases and the J gene lost 0 bases, with 12 bases spanning the gap. The CDR3 length is 15 residues. In DNA form, the CDR3 reads TGTGCCAGCAGCTCCTGGGACGGGATGAACACTGAAGCTTTCTTT. Protein: CASSSWDGMNTEAFF.

The V call is TRBV11-2, the J call TRBJ2-3; D remains unclear. This CDR3 region has 13 residues. Germline CDR1 and CDR2: SGHAT and FQNNGV. V was pared by 1 base and J by 14 bases, with 16 bases between. The CDR3 region has the DNA TGTGCCAGCAGCTTAGTTCGTAGGGCCGAGTCGTATTTT. Its translation is CASSLVRRAESYF.

The J gene is TRBJ2-1, the V gene TRBV18; 11 bases are a match to TRBD2. CDR3 length: 15 residues. The V gene's germline CDR1 is KGHSH and CDR2 LQKENI. V shed 2 bases and J 6 bases; nucleotides not matched to a gene: 3. The CDR3 region has the DNA TGTGCCAGCTCACCAATGGGACTAGCGGTCAATGAGCAGTTCTTC. Translated, it gives CASSPMGLAVNEQFF.

This chain uses TRBV7-8 with TRBJ1-3; no clear D. V lost 0 bases and J lost 0, with 12 bases in between. The CDR3 has 17 amino acids. Per germline, CDR1 SGHVS and CDR2 FQNEAQ. The CDR3 loop reads CASSLAVTKISGNTIYF. In DNA form, the CDR3 reads TGTGCCAGCAGCTTAGCTGTCACCAAAATCTCTGGAAACACCATATATTTT.

V is TRBV27 and J is TRBJ1-1, with D uncertain. The CDR3 length is 14 residues. Germline values: CDR1 MNHEY, CDR2 SMNVEV (reference sequence). Trimming pared 0 bases from V and 8 bases from J, leaving 13 bases between. The CDR3 spells CASSLSGRLTEAFF. The CDR3 region has the DNA TGTGCCAGCAGTTTATCGGGCAGACTTACCGAAGCTTTCTTT.

This clone was counted a single time. The chain's CDR3 is CASSFFRGRVAYNSPLHF. Here the CDR3 DNA reads TGTGCCAGCAGTTTTTTCAGGGGGCGGGTTGCCTATAATTCACCCCTCCACTTT. The rearrangement links TRBV27 to TRBJ1-6; 8 nucleotides line up with TRBD1. Losses at the gene ends were 3 bases for V and 2 bases for J; bases not matched to a gene: 9. Germline V gives CDR1 MNHEY, CDR2 SMNVEV (reference sequence). This CDR3 has 18 residues.

V is TRBV14 and J is TRBJ2-1; unclear D gene. CDR1 is SGHDN, CDR2 FVKESK, per germline. The V and J ends lost 0 bases and 3 bases respectively, with 9 bases between them. The length of the CDR3 is 15 residues. The DNA for the CDR3 is TGTGCCAGCAGCCAAGAAGTGACCATCTACAATGAGCAGTTCTTC. Its protein product is CASSQEVTIYNEQFF.

The V and J genes are TRBV30 and TRBJ1-3, with D perhaps TRBD1 (5 bases). CDR1 is GTSNPN, CDR2 SVGIG, per germline (reference sequence). The CDR3 extends over 13 amino acids. The V and J ends lost 1 base and 2 bases respectively, with 6 bases between them. The CDR3 DNA follows: TGTGCCTGGAGTGGAGGGGCTGGAAACACCATATATTTT. Amino acid sequence: CAWSGGAGNTIYF.

This chain connects TRBV11-2 to TRBJ2-1, with 9 bases fitting TRBD2. The V segment lost 11 bases and the J segment 7 bases; nucleotides outside the gene matches: 15. CDR1 is SGHAT, CDR2 FQNNGV, per germline. There are 15 residues in the CDR3. The CDR3 sequence is CAGSETSGGGNEQFF. As DNA, the CDR3 is TGTGCCGGATCCGAGACTAGCGGAGGGGGGAATGAGCAGTTCTTC. The variable domain in full, with the rest retrieved from reference TRBV11-2 and TRBJ2-1, is EAGVAQSPRYKIIEKRQSVAFWCNPISGHATLYWYQQILGQGPKLLIQFQNNGVVDDSQLPKDRFSAERLKGVDSTLKIQPAKLEDSAVYLCAGSETSGGGNEQFFGPGTRLTVL.

The gene calls are TRBV5-1 and TRBJ2-1, with 11 bases identical to TRBD2. V gave up 4 bases and J gave up 4 bases; unmatched junction bases: 4. Germline CDR1 and CDR2: SGHRS and YFSETQ. The CDR3 runs to 15 residues. CDR3 bases: TGCGCCAGCAGCCCAACTAGCGGGGGTTACAATGAGCAGTTCTTC. It encodes CASSPTSGGYNEQFF.

The chain has TRBV7-8 and TRBJ2-5; possible D gene TRBD1, 5 bases. There are 18 residues in the CDR3. Germline-derived CDR1 and CDR2 are SGHVS and FQNEAQ. Trimming cost V 0 bases and J 5 bases, with 22 bases left between them. CDR3 loop: CASSLAPSRGAAQETQYF. CDR3 DNA sequence: TGTGCCAGCAGCTTAGCCCCTAGTAGGGGCGCGGCCCAGGAGACCCAGTACTTC.

The rearrangement joins TRBV7-2 to TRBJ1-4; 9 bases are a match to TRBD1. Germline-derived CDR1 and CDR2 are SGHTA and FQGNSA. This CDR3 is 19 amino acids long. V trimming: 5 bases; J trimming: 1 base; junction bases outside the gene matches: 14. This CDR3 is CASSLRPTGGYRTNEKLFF. The CDR3 DNA follows: TGTGCCAGCAGCCTCCGCCCGACAGGGGGTTACCGAACTAATGAAAAACTGTTTTTT.

This chain connects TRBV6-1 to TRBJ1-5; 9 bases map to TRBD1. V shed 2 bases and J 1 base; nucleotides not matched to a gene: 9. CDR1 is MNHNS, CDR2 SASEGT, per germline. The CDR3 has 18 amino acids. CDR3 protein: CASSEPARDRVSNQPQHF. The CDR3 DNA is TGTGCCAGCAGTGAACCTGCCCGGGACAGGGTGAGCAATCAGCCCCAGCATTTT.

The chain carries TRBV6-5 and TRBJ2-7, with D tentatively TRBD1 (6 bases). The germline gives CDR1 MNHEY, CDR2 SVGAGI. Trimming pared 5 bases from V and 0 bases from J, leaving 14 bases between. The CDR3 is made up of 15 amino acids. In DNA form, the CDR3 reads TGTGCCAGCAGTCGACGACAGGATCCCTCCTACGAGCAGTACTTC. Translating it yields CASSRRQDPSYEQYF.

This clone appeared once. The chain has TRBV19 and TRBJ2-5, with 7 nucleotides matching TRBD1. V lost 0 bases and J lost 4; bases outside the gene matches: 5. The germline V gene encodes CDR1 LNHDA and CDR2 SQIVND (reference sequence). The CDR3 is made up of 15 amino acids. The CDR3, as DNA: TGTGCCAGTAGTATAGAAGACAGGGTTTCAGAGACCCAGTACTTC. This gives the protein CASSIEDRVSETQYF.